The clone carrying this TCR beta chain was seen only a few times. This entry belongs to a study of response to subunit inactivated influenza vaccine. TCRdb fed the RT-PCR reads into MiXCR, producing one record per CDR3 protein. The sample records hundreds of thousands of distinct CDR3 sequences, 14% being singletons. CDR3 length: 13 amino acids. The germline V gene encodes CDR1 SGDLS and CDR2 YYNGEE. V lost 0 bases and J lost 6; bases outside the gene matches: 0. Sequences were derived from PBMCs from blood, sampled approximately 15 days before vaccination. V is TRBV9 and J is TRBJ2-3; 8 bases line up with TRBD2. The receptor comes from a man aged 50 to 60 who received an inactivated influenza vaccine. The CDR3 DNA sequence: TGTGCCAGCAGCGTAGCGGGGGGGGATACGCAGTATTTT. It is translated as CASSVAGGDTQYF.